The present T cell receptor (beta chain) was sequenced within a study of cytomegalovirus exposure and HLA in healthy donors. The study, taken as a whole, reports: Researchers reported in a later analysis that a missense DCLRE1C variant was tied to TCR beta V- and J-gene trimming. Cytomegalovirus association was assigned to some 160 TCR beta chains.

Researchers ran the PCR with 60 Vbeta and 13 Jbeta primers. TCRdb's copy holds only in-frame clones and misses some; the assay was immunoSEQ multiplex PCR. The sample yields about 190,000 clones, around 84% seen once. This clone was seen once. Its antigen is as yet unknown. The material sequenced was PBMCs. The receptor was derived from a man aged 35-49 years in good health and CMV-seropositive.

CDR3 residues: CASSSGLEQYF. CDR3 coding DNA: TGTGCCAGCAGCTCAGGTCTCGAGCAGTACTTC. The genes are TRBV13 and TRBJ2-7; D remains ambiguous. The CDR3 is 11 amino acids. Per the germline V gene, CDR1 is PRHDT and CDR2 is FYEKMQ (reference sequence). The V end was cut by 4 bases, the J end by 6 bases, with 7 bases between.